A selection of T cell receptor beta chains follows, all from one sample in a study of shared clonotypes between healthy human individuals. The table came from immunoSEQ multiplex PCR; TCRdb's copy has only in-frame clones and leaves some out. The sample holds millions of clones, roughly 95% seen once. The sample consisted of naive CD4+ T cells sorted from blood. Every receptor here comes from a man younger than 35 in good health. Both conserved end residues are part of each CDR3.

j_gene: TRBJ2-3; v_gene: TRBV2; CDR3aa: CASTRGPGSTDTQYF
j_gene: TRBJ2-3; v_gene: TRBV19; CDR3aa: CASRLFSGSRTDTQYF
j_gene: TRBJ2-3; v_gene: TRBV7-9; CDR3aa: CASIQTPGDTQYF
j_gene: TRBJ1-1; v_gene: TRBV10-1; CDR3aa: CASSEGRFDTEAFF
j_gene: TRBJ2-3; v_gene: TRBV18; CDR3aa: CASSPGTLRTDTQYF
j_gene: TRBJ2-3; v_gene: TRBV5-1; CDR3aa: CASSLRQGEDTQYF
j_gene: TRBJ1-6; v_gene: TRBV30; CDR3aa: CAWSERHSPLHF
j_gene: TRBJ1-2; v_gene: TRBV9; CDR3aa: CASSVMGSSGYGYTF
j_gene: TRBJ2-7; v_gene: TRBV19; CDR3aa: CASSRDGISAYEQYF
j_gene: TRBJ2-5; v_gene: TRBV9; CDR3aa: CASSVGDRVTETQYF
j_gene: TRBJ2-1; v_gene: TRBV15; CDR3aa: CATSRDRAEQFF
j_gene: TRBJ2-1; v_gene: TRBV7-6; CDR3aa: CASSLVIDEQFF
j_gene: TRBJ2-7; v_gene: TRBV5-1; CDR3aa: CASTPADSMDAQYF
j_gene: TRBJ1-5; v_gene: TRBV6-1; CDR3aa: CASTLDTLSNQPQHF
j_gene: TRBJ1-1; v_gene: TRBV5-1; CDR3aa: CASNIRTGAMNTEAFF
j_gene: TRBJ2-1; v_gene: TRBV5-4; CDR3aa: CASSQRILALNEQFF
j_gene: TRBJ1-1; v_gene: TRBV4-3; CDR3aa: CASSQTTAAEAFF
j_gene: TRBJ2-3; v_gene: TRBV11-2; CDR3aa: CASGTSGRTDTQYF
j_gene: TRBJ1-1; v_gene: TRBV29-1; CDR3aa: CSVEMGPANTEAFF
j_gene: TRBJ1-2; v_gene: TRBV20-1; CDR3aa: CSARATSGYTF
j_gene: TRBJ2-7; v_gene: TRBV28; CDR3aa: CASTTRGLVFEQYF
j_gene: TRBJ2-7; v_gene: TRBV7-8; CDR3aa: CASSLAVGTGSEQYF
j_gene: TRBJ1-4; v_gene: TRBV6-1; CDR3aa: CASRSEDFNEKLFF
j_gene: TRBJ2-1; v_gene: TRBV6-1; CDR3aa: CASGEYEQFF
j_gene: TRBJ1-2; v_gene: TRBV6-5; CDR3aa: CASSYSILGGAGYTF
j_gene: TRBJ1-2; v_gene: TRBV5-4; CDR3aa: CASSVEGQFGSYTF
j_gene: TRBJ2-7; v_gene: TRBV25-1; CDR3aa: CASSDPRTSAYEQYF
j_gene: TRBJ2-7; v_gene: TRBV19; CDR3aa: CASSIRGSAQYF
j_gene: TRBJ1-5; v_gene: TRBV10-3; CDR3aa: CAIRKDRADQPQHF
j_gene: TRBJ1-1; v_gene: TRBV19; CDR3aa: CASSPPGQLEAFF
j_gene: TRBJ1-6; v_gene: TRBV30; CDR3aa: CAWGRGPYNSPLHF
j_gene: TRBJ2-7; v_gene: TRBV5-5; CDR3aa: CASSALGDPHEQYF
j_gene: TRBJ2-6; v_gene: TRBV7-2; CDR3aa: CASSRELSSGANVLTF
j_gene: TRBJ1-6; v_gene: TRBV5-1; CDR3aa: CASTDPSGNPPLHF
j_gene: TRBJ2-7; v_gene: TRBV6-1; CDR3aa: CASSEAQRGGDEQYF
j_gene: TRBJ1-1; v_gene: TRBV2; CDR3aa: CASSITEAFF
j_gene: TRBJ1-2; v_gene: TRBV30; CDR3aa: CAWRAAGVHGYTF
j_gene: TRBJ2-3; v_gene: TRBV9; CDR3aa: CASSLTTAPTDTQYF
j_gene: TRBJ2-2; v_gene: TRBV6-1; CDR3aa: CASSWRTGELFF
j_gene: TRBJ1-2; v_gene: TRBV6-1; CDR3aa: CASSGGQGFYGYTF
j_gene: TRBJ1-6; v_gene: TRBV6-1; CDR3aa: CASSATGAPLHF
j_gene: TRBJ2-1; v_gene: TRBV6-6; CDR3aa: CASRAGGSSYNEQFF
j_gene: TRBJ2-1; v_gene: TRBV7-3; CDR3aa: CASSLGPGFSYNEQFF
j_gene: TRBJ2-3; v_gene: TRBV25-1; CDR3aa: CASSEQGLQYF
j_gene: TRBJ2-7; v_gene: TRBV5-4; CDR3aa: CASSSSGGSGEQYF
j_gene: TRBJ2-6; v_gene: TRBV4-1; CDR3aa: CASSQPGQGAPGANVLTF
j_gene: TRBJ2-7; v_gene: TRBV6-5; CDR3aa: CASSYSGTGVHEQYF
j_gene: TRBJ2-7; v_gene: TRBV12-5; CDR3aa: CASGRGLGTSEVSRYEQYF
j_gene: TRBJ2-5; v_gene: TRBV5-1; CDR3aa: CASSLILDQQETQYF
j_gene: TRBJ2-1; v_gene: TRBV7-2; CDR3aa: CASSPHDGWYPNNEQFF
j_gene: TRBJ1-2; v_gene: TRBV28; CDR3aa: CASSPPGTGIDGYTF
j_gene: TRBJ1-2; v_gene: TRBV2; CDR3aa: CASSFPRDSRDYGYTF
j_gene: TRBJ2-7; v_gene: TRBV6-6; CDR3aa: CASSLIAGGQIEQYF
j_gene: TRBJ2-7; v_gene: TRBV7-2; CDR3aa: CASTREPPYEQYF